Listed here are 3 T cell receptor beta chains from one sample, sequenced in a study of CD8 T cells in Susac syndrome. Random hexamers were used to reverse transcribe about 0.45 to 1 ug of RNA. Each CDR3 protein is one row after TCRdb ran MiXCR on the immunoSEQ multiplex PCR reads. Here the sample spans about 200,000 distinct CDR3 sequences, 75% to 95% being singletons. Sequenced input: CD4+ T cells from PBMCs. The receptors come from a human donor with Susac syndrome.

The chain couples TRBV6-1 to TRBJ1-1; D is possibly TRBD1 (6 bases). The V end was cut by 2 bases, the J end by 4 bases, with 11 bases between. The CDR3 is 14 residues long. CDR1 and CDR2 (germline): MNHNS, SASEGT. The CDR3 coding sequence is TGTGCCAGCAGTGAACATCAGGGGTCCACTGAAGCTTTCTTT. Its translation: CASSEHQGSTEAFF.

This clonotype appeared a single time. This CDR3 is CASSPGQGRSEAFF. In DNA form, the CDR3 reads TGTGCCAGCAGCCCCGGACAGGGTAGGTCTGAAGCTTTCTTT. The gene calls are TRBV28 and TRBJ1-1; 8 bases fit TRBD1. This CDR3 contains 14 residues. The V gene's germline CDR1 is MDHEN and CDR2 SYDVKM. V shed 6 bases and J 6 bases; nucleotides not matched to a gene: 9. The whole variable domain, remainder taken from reference TRBV28 and TRBJ1-1, is DVKVTQSSRYLVKRTGEKVFLECVQDMDHENMFWYRQDPGLGLRLIYFSYDVKMKEKGDIPEGYSVSREKKERFSLILESASTNQTSMYLCASSPGQGRSEAFFGQGTRLTVV.

The chain couples TRBV7-6 to TRBJ1-4; TRBD1 is a possible D gene (5 bases). The CDR3 is 14 residues long. Germline CDR1 reads SGHVS; CDR2 reads FNYEAQ. Trimming left V 8 bases short and J 3 bases short, with 13 bases between. The CDR3 loop is CASSRGVANEKLFF. The CDR3 DNA reads TGTGCCAGCTCGCGGGGGGTGGCTAATGAAAAACTGTTTTTT.